This entry concerns a single T cell receptor beta chain. The entry originates in a study of blood T cell repertoires in COVID-19. Overall study: The samples span acute and convalescent COVID-19 from the United States, Italy and Spain. Nucleic acid was either cDNA or gDNA, and it came from T cells, B-cell-depleted T cells, or PBMCs.

Germline lookup yields CDR1 MDHEN and CDR2 SYDVKM. The CDR3 consists of 15 residues. Trimming shortened V by 3 bases and J by 4 bases, and 13 bases separated the two germline ends. Sequencing was performed with immunoSEQ multiplex PCR; in TCRdb, only in-frame clones are kept and a portion is missing. The sample records a few hundred thousand clones, approximately 92% being singletons. This receptor was taken from a woman in her 40s who had recovered from COVID-19. This sequence joins TRBV28 and TRBJ1-5, with a possible D match to TRBD1 (5 bases). The sequenced sample was peripheral blood. The CDR3 DNA reads TGTGCCAGCAGTTTCGGGGGAAGCCCTAATCAGCCCCAGCATTTT. This sequence encodes CASSFGGSPNQPQHF.